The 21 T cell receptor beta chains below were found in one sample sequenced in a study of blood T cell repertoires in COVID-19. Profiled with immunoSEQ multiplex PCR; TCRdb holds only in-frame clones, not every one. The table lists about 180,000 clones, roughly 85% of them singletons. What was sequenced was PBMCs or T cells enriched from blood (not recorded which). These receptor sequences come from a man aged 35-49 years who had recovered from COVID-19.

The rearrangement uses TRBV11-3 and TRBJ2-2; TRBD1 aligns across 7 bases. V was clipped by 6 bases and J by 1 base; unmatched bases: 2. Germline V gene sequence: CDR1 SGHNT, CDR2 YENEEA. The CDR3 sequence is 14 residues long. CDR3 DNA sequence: TGTGCCAGCAGTTACAGGGGGAACACCGGGGAGCTGTTTTTT. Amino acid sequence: CASSYRGNTGELFF.

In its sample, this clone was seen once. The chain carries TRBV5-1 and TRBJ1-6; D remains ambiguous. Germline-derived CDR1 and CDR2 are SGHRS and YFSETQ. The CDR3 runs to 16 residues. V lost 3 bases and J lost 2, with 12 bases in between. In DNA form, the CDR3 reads TGCGCCAGCAGCTCGGGAGGGAACCCCTATAATTCACCCCTCCACTTT. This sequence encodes CASSSGGNPYNSPLHF.

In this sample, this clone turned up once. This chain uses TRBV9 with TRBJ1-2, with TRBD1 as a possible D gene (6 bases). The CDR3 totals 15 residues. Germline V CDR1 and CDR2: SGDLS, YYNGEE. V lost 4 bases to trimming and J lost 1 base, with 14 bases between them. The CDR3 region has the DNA TGTGCCAGCAGCCCAGGGGTCACGGATAACTATGGCTACACCTTC. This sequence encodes CASSPGVTDNYGYTF.

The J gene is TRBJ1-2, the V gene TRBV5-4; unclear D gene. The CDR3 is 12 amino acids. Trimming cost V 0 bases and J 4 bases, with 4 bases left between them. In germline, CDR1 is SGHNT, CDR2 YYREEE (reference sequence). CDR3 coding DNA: TGTGCCAGCAGCTTGGACGGCTATGGCTACACCTTC. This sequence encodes CASSLDGYGYTF.

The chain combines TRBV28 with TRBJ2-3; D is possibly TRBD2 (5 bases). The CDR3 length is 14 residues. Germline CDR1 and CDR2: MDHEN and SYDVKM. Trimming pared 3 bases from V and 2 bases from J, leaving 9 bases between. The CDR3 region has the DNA TGTGCCAGCAGTTTCGGAGGATACACAGATACGCAGTATTTT. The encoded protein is CASSFGGYTDTQYF. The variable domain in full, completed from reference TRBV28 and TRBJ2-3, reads DVKVTQSSRYLVKRTGEKVFLECVQDMDHENMFWYRQDPGLGLRLIYFSYDVKMKEKGDIPEGYSVSREKKERFSLILESASTNQTSMYLCASSFGGYTDTQYFGPGTRLTVL.

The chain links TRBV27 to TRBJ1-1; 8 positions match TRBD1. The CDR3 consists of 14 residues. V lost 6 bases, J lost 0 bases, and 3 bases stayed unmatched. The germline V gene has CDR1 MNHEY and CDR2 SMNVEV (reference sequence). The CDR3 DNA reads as TGTGCCAGCAGCCACAGGGGGATGAACACTGAAGCTTTCTTT. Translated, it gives CASSHRGMNTEAFF.

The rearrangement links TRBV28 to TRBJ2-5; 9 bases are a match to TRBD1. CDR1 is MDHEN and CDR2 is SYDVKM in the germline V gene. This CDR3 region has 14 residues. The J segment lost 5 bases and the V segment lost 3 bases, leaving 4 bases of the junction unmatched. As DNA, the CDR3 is TGTGCCAGCAGTTTTGGGGACAGGGACGAGACCCAGTACTTC. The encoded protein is CASSFGDRDETQYF.

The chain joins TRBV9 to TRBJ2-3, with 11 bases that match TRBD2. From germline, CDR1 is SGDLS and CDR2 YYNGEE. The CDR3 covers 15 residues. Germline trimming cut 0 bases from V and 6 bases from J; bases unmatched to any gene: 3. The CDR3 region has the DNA TGTGCCAGCAGCGTAGGGGCTAGCGGGGGGGATACGCAGTATTTT. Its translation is CASSVGASGGDTQYF.

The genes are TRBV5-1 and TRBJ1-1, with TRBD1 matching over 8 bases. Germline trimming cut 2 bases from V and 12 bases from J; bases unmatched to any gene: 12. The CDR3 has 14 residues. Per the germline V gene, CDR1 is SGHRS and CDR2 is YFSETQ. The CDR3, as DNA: TGCGCCAGCAGCTTCGAGGACAGGGTTGTTGGAACTTTCTTT. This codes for CASSFEDRVVGTFF.

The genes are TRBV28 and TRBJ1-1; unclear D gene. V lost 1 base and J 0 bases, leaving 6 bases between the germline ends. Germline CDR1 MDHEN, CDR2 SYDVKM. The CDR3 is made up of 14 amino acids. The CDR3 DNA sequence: TGTGCCAGCAGTTTATACTCCATGAACACTGAAGCTTTCTTT. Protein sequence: CASSLYSMNTEAFF. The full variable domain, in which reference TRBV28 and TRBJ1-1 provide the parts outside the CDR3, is DVKVTQSSRYLVKRTGEKVFLECVQDMDHENMFWYRQDPGLGLRLIYFSYDVKMKEKGDIPEGYSVSREKKERFSLILESASTNQTSMYLCASSLYSMNTEAFFGQGTRLTVV.

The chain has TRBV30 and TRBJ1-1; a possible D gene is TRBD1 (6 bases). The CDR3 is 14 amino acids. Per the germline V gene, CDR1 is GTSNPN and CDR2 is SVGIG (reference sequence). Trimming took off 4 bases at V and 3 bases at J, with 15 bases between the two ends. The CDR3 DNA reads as TGTGCCTGGATTCCCTCGGGGGGGCACACTGAAGCTTTCTTT. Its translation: CAWIPSGGHTEAFF.

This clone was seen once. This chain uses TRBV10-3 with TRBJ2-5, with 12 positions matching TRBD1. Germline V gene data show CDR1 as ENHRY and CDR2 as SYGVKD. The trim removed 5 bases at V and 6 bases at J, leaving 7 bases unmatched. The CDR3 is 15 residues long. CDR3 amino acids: CAISRDRGLEKTQYF. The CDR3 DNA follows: TGTGCCATCAGTCGGGACAGGGGGCTGGAAAAGACCCAGTACTTC.

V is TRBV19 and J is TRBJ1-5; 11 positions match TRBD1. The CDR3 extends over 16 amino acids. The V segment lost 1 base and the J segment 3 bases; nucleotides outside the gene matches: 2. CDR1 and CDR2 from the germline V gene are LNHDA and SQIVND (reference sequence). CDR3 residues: CASSIGDRGYNQPQHF. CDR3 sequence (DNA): TGTGCCAGTAGTATAGGGGACAGGGGGTACAATCAGCCCCAGCATTTT. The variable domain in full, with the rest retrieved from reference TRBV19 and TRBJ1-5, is DGGITQSPKYLFRKEGQNVTLSCEQNLNHDAMYWYRQDPGQGLRLIYYSQIVNDFQKGDIAEGYSVSREKKESFPLTVTSAQKNPTAFYLCASSIGDRGYNQPQHFGDGTRLSIL.

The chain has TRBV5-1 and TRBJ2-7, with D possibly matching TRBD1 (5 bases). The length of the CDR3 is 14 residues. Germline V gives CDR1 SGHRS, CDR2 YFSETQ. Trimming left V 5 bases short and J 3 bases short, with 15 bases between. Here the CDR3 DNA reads TGCGCCAGCAGGTCGCAGGGTGCAAACTACGAGCAGTACTTC. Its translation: CASRSQGANYEQYF.

The CDR3 DNA sequence: TGTGCCAGCAGCTTAGGCGGAGGGGGCAAAGCTTTCTTT. Protein product: CASSLGGGGKAFF. The rearrangement links TRBV7-3 to TRBJ1-1; 7 nucleotides line up with TRBD1. Per the germline V gene, CDR1 is SGHTA and CDR2 is FQGTGA. Trimming removed 2 bases from V and 9 bases from J; junction bases left unmatched: 6. The CDR3 is 13 amino acids.

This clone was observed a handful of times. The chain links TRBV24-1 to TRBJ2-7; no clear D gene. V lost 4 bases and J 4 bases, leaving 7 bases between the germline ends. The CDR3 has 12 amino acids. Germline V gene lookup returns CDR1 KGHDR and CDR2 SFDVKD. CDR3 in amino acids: CATSDPIYEQYF. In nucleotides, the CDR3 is TGTGCCACCAGTGACCCCATTTACGAGCAGTACTTC.

The CDR3 DNA reads TGCGCCAGCAGCTTGGAGGGTGGGACAGAGCACTATGGCTACACCTTC. As protein: CASSLEGGTEHYGYTF. The chain carries TRBV5-1 and TRBJ1-2, with 7 bases identical to TRBD1. The CDR3 contains 16 residues. Trimming cost V 0 bases and J 3 bases; bases outside gene matches: 8. Germline V gives CDR1 SGHRS, CDR2 YFSETQ. Together with reference TRBV5-1 and TRBJ1-2, the CDR3 gives the full variable domain: KAGVTQTPRYLIKTRGQQVTLSCSPISGHRSVSWYQQTPGQGLQFLFEYFSETQRNKGNFPGRFSGRQFSNSRSEMNVSTLELGDSALYLCASSLEGGTEHYGYTFGSGTRLTVV.

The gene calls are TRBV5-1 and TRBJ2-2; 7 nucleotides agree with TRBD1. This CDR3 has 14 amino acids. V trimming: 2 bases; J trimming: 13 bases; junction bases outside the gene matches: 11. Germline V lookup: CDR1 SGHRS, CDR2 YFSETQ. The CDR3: CASSLGQGVNRLFF. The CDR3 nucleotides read TGCGCCAGCAGCTTAGGCCAGGGGGTGAATAGGCTGTTTTTT.

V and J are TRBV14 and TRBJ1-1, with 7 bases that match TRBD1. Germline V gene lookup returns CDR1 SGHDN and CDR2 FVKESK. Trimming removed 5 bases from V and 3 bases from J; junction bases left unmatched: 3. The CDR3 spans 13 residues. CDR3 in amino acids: CASSTTGYTEAFF. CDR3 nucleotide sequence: TGTGCCAGCAGCACGACAGGGTACACTGAAGCTTTCTTT.

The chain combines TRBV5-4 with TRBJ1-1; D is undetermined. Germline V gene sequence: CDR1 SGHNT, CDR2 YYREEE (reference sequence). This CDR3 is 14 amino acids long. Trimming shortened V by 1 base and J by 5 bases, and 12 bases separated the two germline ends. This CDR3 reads CASSLITRRTEAFF. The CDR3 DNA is TGTGCCAGCAGCTTGATTACTAGGAGGACTGAAGCTTTCTTT.

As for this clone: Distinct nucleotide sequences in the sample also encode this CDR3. The CDR3 nucleotides are TGTGCCAGCAGCTTGGCCGGGGGGGCTGAAGCTTTCTTT. Protein: CASSLAGGAEAFF. The genes are TRBV5-4 and TRBJ1-1; the D gene is possibly TRBD1 (5 bases). The CDR3 extends over 13 amino acids. Germline V lookup: CDR1 SGHNT, CDR2 YYREEE (reference sequence). V was trimmed by 0 bases and J by 6 bases, leaving 9 bases between them.